The 25 T cell receptor beta chains given below trace back to one sample, sequenced in a study of tissue T cells after allogeneic stem cell transplantation. Generated by immunoSEQ multiplex PCR, the TCRdb table keeps only in-frame clones and is missing some. The data show around 2,000 clones, approximately 48% seen once. Time point indicated: mouse harvest day 14 after allogeneic transplant. Each mouse received 10^7 T-cell-depleted marrow cells plus 10^6 splenic CD5+ T cells by tail vein. The material sequenced was gut tissue. The receptor set was obtained from a female BALB/c mouse given C57BL/6 T cells with graft-versus-host disease after an allogeneic hematopoietic cell transplant.

For this clone: Gene labels here are mouse ones. The sequenced fragment ends 1 residue before the CDR3 boundary, so the rest is inferred from the germline J gene. The chain employs TRBV26 and TRBJ2-5; possible D gene TRBD1, 5 bases. The CDR3 loop spans 14 amino acids. Germline V CDR1 and CDR2: KGHPV, FQNQEV (reference sequence). V lost 1 base, J lost 6 bases, and 11 bases lay in between. The CDR3 DNA, read in part, is TGTGCCAGCAGTCTGTACCAGGGAGGCGACACCCAGTAC. The encoded protein is CASSLYQGGDTQY. The entire CDR3 is CASSLYQGGDTQYF.

Only a few counts were recorded for this clone. Gene names and germline refer to mouse. The CDR3 goes on 1 residue after the read ends, and that part is filled in from the germline J gene. The chain joins TRBV26 to TRBJ2-7, with a weak D call TRBD1 (6 bases). Germline V lookup: CDR1 KGHPV, CDR2 FQNQEV (reference sequence). The CDR3 contains 11 residues. Trimming took 3 bases from V and 9 from J, leaving 9 bases between them. The CDR3 is CASSLQGTQYF. The covered CDR3 bases are TGTGCCAGCAGTCTCCAGGGGACACAGTAC.

Details on this clone: All gene names here are mouse names. The read gets to within 1 residue of the CDR3 end, and the germline J gene fills in the rest. The chain has TRBV23 and TRBJ2-5; TRBD1, the table's D call, was not compared with the DNA. CDR3 length: 15 amino acids. Germline V CDR1 and CDR2: KGHTA, FQNQQP. The CDR3 loop is CSSSQSSGGWDTQYF. CDR3 DNA, as far as it was read: TGCTCCAGCAGTCAATCTTCAGGGGGCTGGGACACCCAGTAC.

Of note for this clone: Gene names denote mouse genes. The read stops 1 residue short of the end of the CDR3; the missing end is completed from the germline J gene. The chain couples TRBV13-1 to TRBJ2-4; 8 nucleotides match TRBD2. Germline CDR1 NSHNY, CDR2 SYGAGN. The CDR3 is 15 amino acids. V shed 5 bases and J 0 bases; nucleotides not matched to a gene: 5. CDR3 bases read: TGTGCCAGCAGGGTCCTGGGGGGTAGTCAAAACACCTTGTAC. It translates to CASRVLGGSQNTLY. The CDR3 in full is CASRVLGGSQNTLYF.

The sample holds a few counts of this clone. Gene labels here are mouse ones. Sequencing ends 1 residue short of the CDR3 end; the germline J gene provides the rest. The V call is TRBV26, the J call TRBJ1-3; D might be TRBD1 (6 bases). The CDR3 has 14 residues. Trimming removed 3 bases from V and 2 bases from J, with 8 bases in between. CDR1 KGHPV and CDR2 FQNQEV come from the germline V gene (reference sequence). CDR3 loop: CASSLAGAGNTLYF. The sequenced part of the CDR3 DNA is TGTGCCAGCAGTCTCGCAGGGGCTGGAAATACGCTCTAT. Full variable domain (missing parts from reference TRBV26 and TRBJ1-3): NSKVIQTPRYLVKGQGQKAKMRCIPEKGHPVVFWYQQNKNNEFKFLINFQNQEVLQQIDMTEKRFSAECPSNSPCSLEIQSSEAGDSALYLCASSLAGAGNTLYFGEGSRLIVV.

This clone was seen a single time. Germline and genes here are mouse. The CDR3 is cut off 1 residue early in the read; its end comes from the germline J gene. The rearrangement uses TRBV26 and TRBJ2-5, with unresolved D. The CDR3 has 11 residues. Trimming took off 6 bases at V and 3 bases at J, with 4 bases between the two ends. CDR1 is KGHPV, CDR2 FQNQEV, per germline (reference sequence). The DNA read from the CDR3 is TGTGCCAGCAGACAGCAAGACACCCAGTAC. Protein sequence: CASRQQDTQY. In full, the CDR3 reads CASRQQDTQYF.

This clone was counted between two and nine times. Gene names denote mouse genes. The read terminates 1 residue ahead of where the CDR3 ends, so the germline J gene completes it. The chain employs TRBV2 and TRBJ1-4; D remains ambiguous. The CDR3 length is 15 residues. The germline gives CDR1 LGHNA, CDR2 YSYQKL. V was shortened by 0 bases and J by 0 bases, with 5 bases between the two germline ends. Partial CDR3 DNA: TGTGCCAGCAGCCAAGATAGGATTTCCAACGAAAGATTATTT. The encoded protein is CASSQDRISNERLF. The CDR3 in full is CASSQDRISNERLFF.

In this sample, this clone turned up a few times. Gene names are mouse gene names. The read terminates 1 residue before the CDR3 end, so the remaining end is supplied by the germline J gene. The chain joins TRBV3 to TRBJ1-5; perhaps TRBD1 as D (5 bases). The CDR3 loop spans 14 amino acids. Germline CDR1 is SNHLY and CDR2 is FYNGKV (reference sequence). The V end was cut by 6 bases, the J end by 0 bases, with 9 bases between. This CDR3 reads CASSRTINNQAPLF. Partial CDR3 DNA: TGTGCCAGCAGTCGGACAATTAACAACCAGGCTCCGCTT.

Notes on this clone: Gene names and germline match the mouse. The read ends 1 residue before the CDR3 terminus; that terminus is restored from the germline J gene. The chain recombines TRBV13-2 with TRBJ1-3; D is uncertain. The CDR3 has 15 residues. Germline V CDR1 and CDR2: NNHNN, SYGAGS (reference sequence). V gave up 1 base and J gave up 1 base, with 9 bases separating them. CDR3 DNA, as far as it was read: TGTGCCAGCGGTGATCTACAGTCGTCTGGAAATACGCTCTAT. It codes for CASGDLQSSGNTLY. The complete CDR3 reads CASGDLQSSGNTLYF.

Concerning this clone itself: Mouse germline and gene names are used. The read gets to within 1 residue of the CDR3 end, and the germline J gene fills in the rest. The chain has TRBV26 and TRBJ1-4; D uncertain. CDR3 length equals 14 residues. Deletions cut 5 bases from V and 0 bases from J, with 7 bases between. Per germline, CDR1 KGHPV and CDR2 FQNQEV (reference sequence). This CDR3 is CASSRGISNERLFF. The sequenced CDR3 bases are TGTGCCAGCAGTAGAGGGATTTCCAACGAAAGATTATTT.

Concerning this clone: Mouse names are used for the genes. From the germline J gene comes the end of the CDR3, since the read stops 1 residue before it. The rearrangement joins TRBV31 to TRBJ2-1; 7 bases are a match to TRBD2. The CDR3 runs 13 residues. Trimming at V came to 5 bases and at J to 3 bases, leaving 4 bases not matched to a gene. CDR1 GKSSPN and CDR2 SITVG come from the germline V gene. CDR3 protein: CAWGAGGYAEQFF. The CDR3 DNA, read in part, is TGTGCCTGGGGGGCTGGGGGCTATGCTGAGCAGTTC.

Only a few counts were recorded for this clone. Mouse gene names apply. The observed sequence ends 1 residue before the CDR3 terminus, with the missing tail filled in from the germline J gene. V and J are TRBV3 and TRBJ1-3, with TRBD1 identical over 7 bases. Germline values: CDR1 SNHLY, CDR2 FYNGKV (reference sequence). Trimming took 4 bases from V and 1 from J; bases not matched to a gene: 1. This CDR3 region has 14 residues. CDR3 loop: CASSSGQSGNTLYF. CDR3 DNA (partial): TGTGCCAGCAGCTCGGGACAGTCTGGAAATACGCTCTAT.

Worth noting for this clone: The listed genes are named as in mouse. The CDR3 is cut off 1 residue early in the read; its end comes from the germline J gene. The chain joins TRBV19 to TRBJ2-1, with 12 bases lining up with TRBD1. The J segment lost 7 bases and the V segment lost 5 bases, leaving 4 bases of the junction unmatched. Germline V gives CDR1 FNHDT, CDR2 SITEND (reference sequence). This CDR3 has 14 amino acids. The part of the CDR3 DNA that was read is TGTGCCAGCAGAAGGGACAGGGGGCGAGCTGAGCAGTTC. Translation gives CASRRDRGRAEQF. Given in full, the CDR3 is CASRRDRGRAEQFF.

About this clone itself: Germline and genes here are mouse. The read ends 1 residue before the CDR3 terminus; that terminus is restored from the germline J gene. V and J are TRBV26 and TRBJ1-4; no firm D call. The CDR3 totals 14 residues. V was cut by 7 bases and J by 0 bases, with 9 bases left in between. Germline CDR1 and CDR2: KGHPV and FQNQEV (reference sequence). The CDR3 protein is CASTPTISNERLFF. The part of the CDR3 DNA that was read is TGTGCCAGCACCCCAACAATTTCCAACGAAAGATTATTT.

To note about this clone: The junction and the germline gene differ at one end; a read error may be behind it. The gene symbols are mouse symbols. The CDR3 goes on 1 residue after the read ends, and that part is filled in from the germline J gene. The gene calls are TRBV3 and TRBJ1-4; D is possibly TRBD1 (6 bases). There are 14 residues in the CDR3. Germline assignment: CDR1 SNHLY and CDR2 FYNGKV (reference sequence). Here the CDR3 reads CVSSSGTTNERLFF. Partial CDR3 DNA: TGTGTCAGCAGCTCCGGGACAACCAACGAAAGATTATTT. Full variable domain (outside the CDR3, taken from reference TRBV3 and TRBJ1-4): GPKVLQIPSHQIIDMGQMVTLNCDPVSNHLYFYWYKQILGQQMEFLVNFYNGKVMEKSKLFKDQFSVERPDGSYFTLKIQPTALEDSAVYFCVSSSGTTNERLFFGHGTKLSVL.

This clone was seen more than once but under ten times. Gene names and germline match the mouse. With the read ending 1 residue before the CDR3 end, the germline J gene is used to fill in that end. The chain is built from TRBV23 and TRBJ2-7; the table gives TRBD2 as D, unverified against the DNA. Germline CDR1 reads KGHTA; CDR2 reads FQNQQP. CDR3 size: 14 residues. The CDR3 sequence: CSSSQGLGVYEQYF. Partial CDR3 DNA: TGCTCCAGCAGTCAAGGACTGGGGGTCTATGAACAGTAC. The full variable domain, completed using reference TRBV23 and TRBJ2-7, is DAAVTQKPRYLIKMKGQEAEMKCIPEKGHTAVFWYQQKQSKELKFLIYFQNQQPLDQIDMVKERFSAVCPSSSLCSLGIRTCEAEDSALYLCSSSQGLGVYEQYFGPGTRLTVL.

About this clone itself: Gene names are mouse gene names. The CDR3 bases that were read are TGTGCCAGCAGCTTAGATTGGGTTAGTCAAAACACCTTGTAC. Protein sequence: CASSLDWVSQNTLY. In full, the CDR3 reads CASSLDWVSQNTLYF. The chain employs TRBV3 and TRBJ2-4; no reliable D call. The DNA ends 1 residue before the CDR3 does, and the rest of the CDR3 is filled in from the germline J gene. Germline V lookup: CDR1 SNHLY, CDR2 FYNGKV (reference sequence). The CDR3 extends over 15 amino acids. Deletions cut 1 base from V and 0 bases from J, with 8 bases between.

Comments on this clone: Germline and genes here are mouse. The sequenced CDR3 bases are TGTGCCAGCAGTCTGTCAAATTCTGGAAATACGCTCTAT. Its protein product is CASSLSNSGNTLY. The full CDR3 protein is CASSLSNSGNTLYF. The chain uses TRBV26 and TRBJ1-3, with D unclear. The missing CDR3 end, 1 residue past where the read stops, is filled in from the germline J gene. V was pared by 0 bases and J by 0 bases, with 3 bases between. The CDR3 is 14 amino acids. Germline-derived CDR1 and CDR2 are KGHPV and FQNQEV (reference sequence).

Concerning this clone itself: Gene names follow the mouse nomenclature. The sequenced fragment ends 1 residue before the CDR3 boundary, so the rest is inferred from the germline J gene. V usage is TRBV26 and J usage is TRBJ2-4; the D is unclear. This CDR3 is 13 amino acids long. CDR1 and CDR2 (germline): KGHPV, FQNQEV (reference sequence). Trimming pared 6 bases from V and 0 bases from J, leaving 7 bases between. The CDR3 sequence is CASSENSQNTLYF. The sequenced CDR3 bases are TGTGCCAGCAGCGAAAATAGTCAAAACACCTTGTAC.

As concerns this clone: The gene names here belong to mouse. The CDR3 end is not reached by the read, which stops 1 residue before it; the germline J gene fills it in. The chain has TRBV26 and TRBJ2-5; D perhaps matches TRBD1 (5 bases). The CDR3 is made up of 12 amino acids. The ends were cut back, 5 bases at V and 5 bases at J, with 8 bases in the middle. The germline V gene encodes CDR1 KGHPV and CDR2 FQNQEV (reference sequence). CDR3 DNA, as far as it was read: TGTGCCAGCAGTACCAGGGCAGACACCCAGTAC. This sequence encodes CASSTRADTQY. The full-length CDR3 reads as CASSTRADTQYF.

Points on this clone: Germline and genes here are mouse. The observed sequence ends 1 residue before the CDR3 terminus, with the missing tail filled in from the germline J gene. The rearrangement joins TRBV12-1 to TRBJ2-5; 9 nucleotides agree with TRBD2. The ends lost 3 bases at V and 3 bases at J; junction bases unmatched: 3. Per germline, CDR1 SGHSN and CDR2 HYEKVE. The CDR3 sequence is 14 residues long. CDR3 protein: CASSSDWGQDTQYF. The part of the CDR3 DNA that was read is TGTGCCAGCTCTTCCGACTGGGGGCAAGACACCCAGTAC. Full variable domain (remainder filled in from reference TRBV12-1 and TRBJ2-5): DSGVVQSPRHIIKEKGGRSVLTCIPISGHSNVVWYQQTLGKELKFLIQHYEKVERDKGFLPSRFSVQQFDDYHSEMNMSALELEDSAMYFCASSSDWGQDTQYFGPGTRLLVL.

Comments on this clone: Mouse gene names and germline throughout. The missing CDR3 end, 1 residue past where the read stops, is filled in from the germline J gene. The V gene is TRBV3, the J gene TRBJ2-5; D remains ambiguous. Per germline, CDR1 SNHLY and CDR2 FYNGKV (reference sequence). The CDR3 loop spans 13 amino acids. V dropped 1 base and J dropped 3 bases, with 5 bases sitting between them. CDR3 residues: CASSLGRQDTQYF. The sequenced CDR3 bases are TGTGCCAGCAGCTTAGGCAGACAAGACACCCAGTAC.

This clone turned up a few times. Mouse gene names apply. The CDR3 extends 1 residue past the end of the read, so its final part is completed from the germline J gene. The chain couples TRBV26 to TRBJ2-4; 9 bases are a match to TRBD1. With V trimmed by 4 bases and J by 7 bases, 3 bases remained unmatched. This CDR3 comprises 13 residues. Germline assignment: CDR1 KGHPV and CDR2 FQNQEV (reference sequence). Incomplete CDR3 DNA: TGTGCCAGCAGTCAAGGACAGGGGCACACCTTGTAC. This translates into CASSQGQGHTLY. The full-length CDR3 reads as CASSQGQGHTLYF.

To note about this clone: Germline and genes here are mouse. The missing CDR3 end, 1 residue past where the read stops, is filled in from the germline J gene. The J gene is TRBJ2-7, the V gene TRBV12-2, with D unclear. The CDR3 is made up of 13 amino acids. Germline lookup yields CDR1 SGHLS and CDR2 HYDKME. V lost 0 bases and J lost 0, with 5 bases in between. The DNA read from the CDR3 is TGTGCCAGCTCTCTCAGTTCCTCCTATGAACAGTAC. This codes for CASSLSSSYEQY. In full, the CDR3 reads CASSLSSSYEQYF.

For this clone: Germline and genes here are mouse. The read finishes 1 residue shy of the CDR3 end, and the germline J gene is used to complete it. This chain links TRBV3 with TRBJ1-1, with TRBD1 matching 7 bases. CDR1 and CDR2 (germline): SNHLY, FYNGKV (reference sequence). The CDR3 runs 14 residues. V was clipped by 4 bases and J by 0 bases; unmatched bases: 2. The CDR3 protein is CASSWGTANTEVFF. The CDR3 bases that were read are TGTGCCAGCAGCTGGGGGACAGCAAACACAGAAGTCTTC.